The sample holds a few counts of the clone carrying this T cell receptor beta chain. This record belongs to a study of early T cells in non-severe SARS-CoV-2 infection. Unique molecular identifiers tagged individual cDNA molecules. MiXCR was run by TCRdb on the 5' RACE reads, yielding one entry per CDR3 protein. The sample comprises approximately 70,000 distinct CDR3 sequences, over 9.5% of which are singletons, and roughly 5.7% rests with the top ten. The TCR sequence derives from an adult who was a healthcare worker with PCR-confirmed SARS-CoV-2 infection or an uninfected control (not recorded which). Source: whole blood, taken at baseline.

CDR3 region: CASSQATAINQPQHF. The CDR3 nucleotides read TGTGCCAGCAGCCAAGCGACAGCGATCAATCAGCCCCAGCATTTT. The V and J genes are TRBV6-2 or TRBV6-3 and TRBJ1-5, with D possibly matching TRBD1 (5 bases). There are 15 residues in the CDR3. Germline CDR1 MNHEY, CDR2 SVGEGT. Trimming removed 6 bases at V and 3 bases at J, with 15 bases between.